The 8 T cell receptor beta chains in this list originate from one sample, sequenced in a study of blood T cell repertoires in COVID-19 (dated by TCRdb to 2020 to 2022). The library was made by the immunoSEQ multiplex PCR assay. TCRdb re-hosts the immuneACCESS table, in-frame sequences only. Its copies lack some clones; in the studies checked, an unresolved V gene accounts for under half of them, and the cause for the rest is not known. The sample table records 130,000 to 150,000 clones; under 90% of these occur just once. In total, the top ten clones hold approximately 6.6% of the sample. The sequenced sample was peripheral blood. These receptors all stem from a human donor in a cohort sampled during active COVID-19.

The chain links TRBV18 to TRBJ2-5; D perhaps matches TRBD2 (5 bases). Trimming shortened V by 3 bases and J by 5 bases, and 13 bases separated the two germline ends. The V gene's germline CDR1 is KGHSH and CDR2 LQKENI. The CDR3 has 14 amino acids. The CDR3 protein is CASSPSGNRETQYF. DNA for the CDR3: TGTGCCAGCTCACCGTCGGGGAATCGGGAGACCCAGTACTTC.

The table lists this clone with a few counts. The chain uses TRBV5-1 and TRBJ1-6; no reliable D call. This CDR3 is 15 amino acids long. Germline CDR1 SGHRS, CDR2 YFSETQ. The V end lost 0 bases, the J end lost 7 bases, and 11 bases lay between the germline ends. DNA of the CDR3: TGCGCCAGCAGCTTGGCTCCCGACGGGAATTCACCCCTCCACTTT. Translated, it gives CASSLAPDGNSPLHF.

The CDR3 DNA reads TGTGCCAGCAGCTTACAGGGTGCAGGGTTGAACACTGAAGCTTTCTTT. The encoded protein is CASSLQGAGLNTEAFF. The rearrangement links TRBV7-2 to TRBJ1-1, with D possibly being TRBD1 (5 bases). Germline values: CDR1 SGHTA, CDR2 FQGNSA. This CDR3 is 16 amino acids long. Trimming left V 2 bases short and J 0 bases short, with 13 bases between.

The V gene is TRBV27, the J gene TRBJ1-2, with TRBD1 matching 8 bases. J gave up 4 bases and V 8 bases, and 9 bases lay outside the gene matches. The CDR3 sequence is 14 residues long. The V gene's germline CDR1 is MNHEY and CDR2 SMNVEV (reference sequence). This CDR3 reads CASGGGTGGYGYTF. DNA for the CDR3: TGTGCCAGCGGAGGGGGGACAGGTGGCTATGGCTACACCTTC.

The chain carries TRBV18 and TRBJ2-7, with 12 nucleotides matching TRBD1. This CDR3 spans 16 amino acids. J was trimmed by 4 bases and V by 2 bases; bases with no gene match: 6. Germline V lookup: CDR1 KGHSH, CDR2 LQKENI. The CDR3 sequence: CASSPNRDRGQYEQYF. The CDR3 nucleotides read TGTGCCAGCTCACCAAACAGGGACAGGGGGCAGTACGAGCAGTACTTC.

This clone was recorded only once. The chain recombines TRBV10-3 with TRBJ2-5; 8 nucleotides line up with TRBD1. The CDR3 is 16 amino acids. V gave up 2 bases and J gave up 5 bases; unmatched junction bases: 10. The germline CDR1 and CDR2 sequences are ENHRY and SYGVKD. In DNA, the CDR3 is TGTGCCATCAGTGAGCCAGGACAGGGCAAAAGGGAGACCCAGTACTTC. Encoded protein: CAISEPGQGKRETQYF.

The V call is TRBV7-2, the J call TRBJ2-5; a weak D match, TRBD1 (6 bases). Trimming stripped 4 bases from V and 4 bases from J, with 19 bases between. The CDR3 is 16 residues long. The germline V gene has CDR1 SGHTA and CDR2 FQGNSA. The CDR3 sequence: CASSSPGTTPGETQYF. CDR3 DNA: TGTGCCAGCAGCTCGCCAGGGACAACCCCGGGAGAGACCCAGTACTTC.

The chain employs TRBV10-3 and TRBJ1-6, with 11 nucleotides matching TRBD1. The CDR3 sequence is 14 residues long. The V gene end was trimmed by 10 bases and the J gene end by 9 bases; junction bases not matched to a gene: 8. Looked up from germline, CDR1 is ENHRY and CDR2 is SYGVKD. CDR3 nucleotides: TGTGCCACCAGGGACAGGGGGTGGAGTTCACCCCTCCACTTT. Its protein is CATRDRGWSSPLHF.